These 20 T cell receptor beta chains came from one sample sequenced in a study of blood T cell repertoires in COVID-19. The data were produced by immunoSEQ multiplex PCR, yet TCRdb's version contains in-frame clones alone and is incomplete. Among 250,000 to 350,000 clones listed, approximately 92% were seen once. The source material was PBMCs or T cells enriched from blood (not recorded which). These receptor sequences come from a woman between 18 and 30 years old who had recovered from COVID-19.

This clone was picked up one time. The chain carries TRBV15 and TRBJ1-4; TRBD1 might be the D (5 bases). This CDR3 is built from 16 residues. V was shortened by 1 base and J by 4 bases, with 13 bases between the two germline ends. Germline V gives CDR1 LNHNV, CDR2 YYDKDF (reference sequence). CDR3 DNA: TGTGCCACCAGCAGAGGGCGACAGAAGTATAATGAAAAACTGTTTTTT. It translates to CATSRGRQKYNEKLFF.

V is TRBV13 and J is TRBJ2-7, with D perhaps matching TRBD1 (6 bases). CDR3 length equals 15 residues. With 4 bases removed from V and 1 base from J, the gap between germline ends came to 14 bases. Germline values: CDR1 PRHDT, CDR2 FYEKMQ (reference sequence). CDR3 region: CASSSYWQGSYEQYF. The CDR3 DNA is TGTGCCAGCAGCTCTTATTGGCAGGGGTCCTACGAGCAGTACTTC.

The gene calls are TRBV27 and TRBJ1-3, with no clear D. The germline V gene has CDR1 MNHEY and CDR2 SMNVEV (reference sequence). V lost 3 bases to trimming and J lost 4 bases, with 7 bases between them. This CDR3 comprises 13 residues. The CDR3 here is CASSLERGNTIYF. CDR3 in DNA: TGTGCCAGCAGTTTGGAGCGGGGAAACACCATATATTTT.

CDR3 DNA: TGCGCCAGCAGCTTGGAGACAGGGAGCTCCTACGAGCAGTACTTC. It codes for CASSLETGSSYEQYF. V gene TRBV5-1 combines with J gene TRBJ2-7; 7 bases are shared with TRBD1. J lost 0 bases, V lost 0 bases, and 3 bases had no gene match. The V gene's germline CDR1 is SGHRS and CDR2 YFSETQ. The CDR3 consists of 15 residues.

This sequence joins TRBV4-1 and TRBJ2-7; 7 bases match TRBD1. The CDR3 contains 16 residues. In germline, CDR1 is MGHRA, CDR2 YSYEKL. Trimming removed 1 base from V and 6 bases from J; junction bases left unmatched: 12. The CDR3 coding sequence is TGCGCCAGCAGCCAAGGGGGACAGAGTTCTCTGAGCGAGCAGTACTTC. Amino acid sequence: CASSQGGQSSLSEQYF.

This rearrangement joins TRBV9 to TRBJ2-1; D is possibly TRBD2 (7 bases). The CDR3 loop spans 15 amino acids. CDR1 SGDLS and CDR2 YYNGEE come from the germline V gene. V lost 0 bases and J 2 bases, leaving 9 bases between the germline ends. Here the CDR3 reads CASSVGGGPYNEQFF. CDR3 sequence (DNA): TGTGCCAGCAGCGTAGGCGGGGGCCCCTACAATGAGCAGTTCTTC.

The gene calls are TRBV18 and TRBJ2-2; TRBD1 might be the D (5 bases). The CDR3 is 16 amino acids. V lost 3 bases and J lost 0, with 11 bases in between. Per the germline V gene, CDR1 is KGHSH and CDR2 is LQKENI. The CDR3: CASSPADNPNTGELFF. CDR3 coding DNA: TGTGCCAGCTCACCCGCGGACAACCCGAACACCGGGGAGCTGTTTTTT.

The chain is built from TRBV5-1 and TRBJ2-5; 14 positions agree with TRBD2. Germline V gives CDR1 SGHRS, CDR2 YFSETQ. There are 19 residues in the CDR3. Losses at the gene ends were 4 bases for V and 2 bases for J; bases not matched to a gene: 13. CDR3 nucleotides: TGCGCCAGCAGCAAGAGAAGGACTAGCGGGGGGTACGATCAAGAGACCCAGTACTTC. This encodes CASSKRRTSGGYDQETQYF.

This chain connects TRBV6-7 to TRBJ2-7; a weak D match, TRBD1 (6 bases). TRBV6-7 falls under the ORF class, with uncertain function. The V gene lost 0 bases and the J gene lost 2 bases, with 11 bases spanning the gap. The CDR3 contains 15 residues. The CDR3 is CASSYSIGQTYEQYF. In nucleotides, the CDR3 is TGTGCCAGCAGTTACTCGATCGGACAGACCTACGAGCAGTACTTC.

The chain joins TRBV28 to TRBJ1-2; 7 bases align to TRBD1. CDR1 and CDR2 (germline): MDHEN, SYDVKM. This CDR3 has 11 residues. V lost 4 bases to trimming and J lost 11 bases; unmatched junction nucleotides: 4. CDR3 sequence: CASSSPGGYTF. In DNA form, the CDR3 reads TGTGCCAGCAGTTCTCCAGGGGGTTACACCTTC.

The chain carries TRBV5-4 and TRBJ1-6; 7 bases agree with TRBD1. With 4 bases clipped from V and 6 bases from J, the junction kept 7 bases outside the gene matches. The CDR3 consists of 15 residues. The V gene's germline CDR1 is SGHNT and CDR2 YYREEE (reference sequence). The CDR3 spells CASSAQTGVNSPLHF. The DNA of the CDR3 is TGTGCCAGCAGCGCCCAAACAGGGGTTAATTCACCCCTCCACTTT.

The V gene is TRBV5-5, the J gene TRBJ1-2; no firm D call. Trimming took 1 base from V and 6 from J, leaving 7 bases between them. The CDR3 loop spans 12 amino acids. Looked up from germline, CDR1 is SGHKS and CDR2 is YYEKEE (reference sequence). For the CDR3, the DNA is TGTGCCAGCAGCTTGCTCCGGGATGGCTACACCTTC. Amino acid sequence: CASSLLRDGYTF.

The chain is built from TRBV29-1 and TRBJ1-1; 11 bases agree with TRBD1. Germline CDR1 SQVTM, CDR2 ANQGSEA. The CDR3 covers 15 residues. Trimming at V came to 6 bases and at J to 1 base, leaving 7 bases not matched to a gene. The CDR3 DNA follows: TGCAGCGTCGGCTTAGGACAGGGGGCGAACACTGAAGCTTTCTTT. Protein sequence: CSVGLGQGANTEAFF. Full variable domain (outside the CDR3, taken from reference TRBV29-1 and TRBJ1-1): SAVISQKPSRDICQRGTSLTIQCQVDSQVTMMFWYRQQPGQSLTLIATANQGSEATYESGFVIDKFPISRPNLTFSTLTVSNMSPEDSSIYLCSVGLGQGANTEAFFGQGTRLTVV.

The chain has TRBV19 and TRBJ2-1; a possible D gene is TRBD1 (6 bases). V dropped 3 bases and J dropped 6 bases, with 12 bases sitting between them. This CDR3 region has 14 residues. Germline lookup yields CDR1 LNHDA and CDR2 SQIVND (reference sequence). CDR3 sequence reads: CASSITGLPNEQFF. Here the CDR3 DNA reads TGTGCCAGTAGTATTACAGGGTTACCCAATGAGCAGTTCTTC.

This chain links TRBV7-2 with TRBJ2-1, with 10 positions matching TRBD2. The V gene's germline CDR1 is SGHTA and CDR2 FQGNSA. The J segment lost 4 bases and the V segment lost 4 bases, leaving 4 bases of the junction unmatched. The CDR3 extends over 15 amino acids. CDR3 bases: TGTGCCAGCAGCTCCGGACTAGCGGCTTACAATGAGCAGTTCTTC. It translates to CASSSGLAAYNEQFF.

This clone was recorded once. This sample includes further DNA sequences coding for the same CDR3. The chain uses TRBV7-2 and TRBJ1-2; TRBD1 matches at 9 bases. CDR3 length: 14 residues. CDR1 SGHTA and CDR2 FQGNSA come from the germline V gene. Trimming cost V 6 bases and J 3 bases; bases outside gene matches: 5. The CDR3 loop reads CASSLRTGDYGYTF. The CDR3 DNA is TGTGCCAGCAGTCTAAGGACAGGGGACTATGGCTACACCTTC.

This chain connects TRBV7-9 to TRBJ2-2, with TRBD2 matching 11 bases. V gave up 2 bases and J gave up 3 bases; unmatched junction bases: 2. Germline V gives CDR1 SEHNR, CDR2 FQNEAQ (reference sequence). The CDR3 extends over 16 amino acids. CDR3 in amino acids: CASSLTSGGYTGELFF. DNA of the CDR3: TGTGCCAGCAGCTTAACTAGCGGGGGTTACACCGGGGAGCTGTTTTTT.

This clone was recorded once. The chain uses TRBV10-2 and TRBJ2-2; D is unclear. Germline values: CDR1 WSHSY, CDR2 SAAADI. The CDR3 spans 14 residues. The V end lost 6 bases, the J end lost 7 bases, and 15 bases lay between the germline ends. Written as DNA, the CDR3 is TGCGCCAGCAGCAGCGCCCCTGGGTACGGGGAGCTGTTTTTT. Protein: CASSSAPGYGELFF.

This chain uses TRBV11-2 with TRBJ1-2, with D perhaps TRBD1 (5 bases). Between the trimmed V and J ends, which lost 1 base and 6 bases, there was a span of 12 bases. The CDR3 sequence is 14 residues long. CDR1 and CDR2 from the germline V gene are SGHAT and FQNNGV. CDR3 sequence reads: CASSLVGAWHGYTF. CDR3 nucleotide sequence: TGTGCCAGCAGCTTAGTAGGGGCCTGGCATGGCTACACCTTC.

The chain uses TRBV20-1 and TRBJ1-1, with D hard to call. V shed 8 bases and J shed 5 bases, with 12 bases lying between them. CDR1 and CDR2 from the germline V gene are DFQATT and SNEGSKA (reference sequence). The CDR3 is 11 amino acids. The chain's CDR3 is CSLTEGTEAFF. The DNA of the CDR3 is TGCAGTCTCACAGAGGGAACTGAAGCTTTCTTT.